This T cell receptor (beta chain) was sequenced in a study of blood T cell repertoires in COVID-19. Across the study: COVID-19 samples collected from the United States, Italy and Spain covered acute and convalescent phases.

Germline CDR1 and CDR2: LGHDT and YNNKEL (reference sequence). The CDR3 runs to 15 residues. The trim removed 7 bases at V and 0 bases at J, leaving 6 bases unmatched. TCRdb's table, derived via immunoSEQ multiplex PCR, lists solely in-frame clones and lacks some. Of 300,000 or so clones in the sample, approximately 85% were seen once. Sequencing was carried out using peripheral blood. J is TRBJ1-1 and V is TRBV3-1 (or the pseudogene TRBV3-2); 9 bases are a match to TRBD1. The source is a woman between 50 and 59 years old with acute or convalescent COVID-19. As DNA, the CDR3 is TGTGCCAGCATCGGGACAGGGACGATGAACACTGAAGCTTTCTTT. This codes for CASIGTGTMNTEAFF.